Shown below are 10 T cell receptor beta chains from a single sample sequenced in a study of yellow fever vaccine responses in identical twins. TCRdb independently ran MiXCR on the RT-PCR reads; one entry per CDR3 protein. The table includes 30,000 to 40,000 distinct CDR3 sequences, more than 50% detected once. The sequencing used T cells from blood (PBMCs), unsorted or a sorted subset (not recorded which), collected before or after yellow fever vaccination (not recorded which). These receptors originate from a woman in her late teens or twenties who received the yellow fever vaccine.

This clonotype has just a few counts. The V gene is TRBV29-1, the J gene TRBJ2-2; 9 nucleotides align to TRBD1. With V trimmed by 4 bases and J by 4 bases, 1 base remained unmatched. The CDR3 totals 13 residues. Germline V gene data show CDR1 as SQVTM and CDR2 as ANQGSEA. The CDR3 protein is CSVGTGATGELFF. The CDR3 DNA reads TGCAGCGTTGGGACAGGGGCCACCGGGGAGCTGTTTTTT.

The chain is built from TRBV27 and TRBJ1-5, with a possible D match to TRBD1 (5 bases). CDR1 is MNHEY, CDR2 SMNVEV, per germline (reference sequence). The V and J ends lost 3 bases and 7 bases respectively, with 13 bases between them. The CDR3 covers 14 residues. This chain's CDR3 is CASSFGAQRQPQHF. The CDR3 coding sequence is TGTGCCAGCAGTTTTGGGGCCCAAAGACAGCCCCAGCATTTT.

By share, this clonotype ranks as medium-sized (0.01 to 0.1%). The chain is built from TRBV18 and TRBJ2-3; D remains ambiguous. Trimming took 8 bases from V and 0 from J, leaving 6 bases between them. Germline-derived CDR1 and CDR2 are KGHSH and LQKENI. The CDR3 consists of 12 residues. Here the CDR3 reads CASSLSTDTQYF. CDR3 in DNA: TGTGCCAGCAGCTTAAGCACAGATACGCAGTATTTT.

This clonotype occurred a few times. The chain is built from TRBV5-1 and TRBJ1-6, with a tentative D call TRBD1 (5 bases). The V and J ends lost 0 bases and 9 bases respectively, with 13 bases between them. Looked up from germline, CDR1 is SGHRS and CDR2 is YFSETQ. This CDR3 has 15 residues. This chain's CDR3 is CASSLVQIRGSPLHF. The CDR3 DNA is TGCGCCAGCAGCTTGGTCCAGATAAGGGGTTCACCCCTCCACTTT.

This clonotype has a handful of counts. The rearrangement joins TRBV25-1 to TRBJ2-7; no reliable D call. Per germline, CDR1 MGHDK and CDR2 SYGVNS. This CDR3 region has 15 residues. Trimming took 3 bases from V and 3 from J, leaving 15 bases between them. CDR3 DNA sequence: TGTGCCAGCAGTGACTTGGCGGCAGGAAGCTACGAGCAGTACTTC. Translating it yields CASSDLAAGSYEQYF.

V is TRBV29-1 and J is TRBJ2-2, with TRBD2 as a possible D gene (5 bases). V lost 3 bases and J lost 6, with 11 bases in between. Germline CDR1 reads SQVTM; CDR2 reads ANQGSEA. This CDR3 contains 13 residues. Here the CDR3 DNA reads TGCAGCGTTGATAGGGTCGGGGCCGGGGAGCTGTTTTTT. Translated: CSVDRVGAGELFF.

The V call is TRBV27, the J call TRBJ2-1, with D perhaps TRBD1 (6 bases). CDR3 length: 15 amino acids. V gave up 3 bases and J gave up 5 bases, with 14 bases separating them. Germline V gene data show CDR1 as MNHEY and CDR2 as SMNVEV (reference sequence). The CDR3 loop reads CASSLRTAGHNEQFF. DNA of the CDR3: TGTGCCAGCAGTTTGAGGACAGCAGGGCACAATGAGCAGTTCTTC.

V and J are TRBV13 and TRBJ2-7; D is undetermined. CDR3 length: 14 residues. Germline CDR1 reads PRHDT; CDR2 reads FYEKMQ (reference sequence). Trimming removed 7 bases at V and 3 bases at J, with 16 bases between. The CDR3 nucleotides read TGTGCCAGCATGGCCCAGGCAAGCCACTACGAGCAGTACTTC. This sequence encodes CASMAQASHYEQYF.

This clonotype was recorded a few times. This rearrangement joins TRBV6-2 or TRBV6-3 to TRBJ1-6; D gene unclear. Germline V lookup: CDR1 MNHEY, CDR2 SVGEGT. The CDR3 extends over 19 amino acids. The V end was cut by 0 bases, the J end by 5 bases, with 20 bases between. Here the CDR3 reads CASSYSWGAGLTDNSPLHF. The CDR3 nucleotides are TGTGCCAGCAGTTACTCGTGGGGAGCAGGTCTTACTGATAATTCACCCCTCCACTTT.

The CDR3 DNA reads as TGCAGTGCCCACCCCGGATCACCTGGAAACACCATATATTTT. It encodes CSAHPGSPGNTIYF. The rearrangement joins TRBV20-1 to TRBJ1-3, with unresolved D. The germline V and J ends were trimmed by 6 bases and 2 bases, with 14 bases remaining between them. CDR1 and CDR2 from the germline V gene are DFQATT and SNEGSKA (reference sequence). The CDR3 sequence is 14 residues long.